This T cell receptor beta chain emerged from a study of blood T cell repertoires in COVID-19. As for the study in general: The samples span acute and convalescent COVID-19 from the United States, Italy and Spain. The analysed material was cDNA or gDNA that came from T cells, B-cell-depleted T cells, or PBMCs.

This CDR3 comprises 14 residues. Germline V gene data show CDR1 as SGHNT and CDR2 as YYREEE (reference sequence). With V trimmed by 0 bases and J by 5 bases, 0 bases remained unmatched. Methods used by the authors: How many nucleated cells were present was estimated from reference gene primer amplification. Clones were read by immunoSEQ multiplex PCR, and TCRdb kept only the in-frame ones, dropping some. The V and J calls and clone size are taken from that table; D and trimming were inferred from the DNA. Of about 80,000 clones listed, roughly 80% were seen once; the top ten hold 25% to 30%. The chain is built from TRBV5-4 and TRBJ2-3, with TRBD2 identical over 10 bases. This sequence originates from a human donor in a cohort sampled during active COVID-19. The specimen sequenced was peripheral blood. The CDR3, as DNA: TGTGCCAGCAGCTTGGCTAGCGGGGGAGATACGCAGTATTTT. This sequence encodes CASSLASGGDTQYF.